The T cell receptor (beta chain) under discussion was sequenced for a study of T cells in narcolepsy. Study in general: Patients with NT1 or NT2 and healthy control donors were enrolled. General study findings and limits: No autoreactive T cell clone sequences appeared in some memory CD4+ repertoires. Blood of same and different patients, but not healthy controls, reportedly held recurring autoreactive clonotypes.

In regard to this clone: Its specificity is unknown.

The repertoire was sequenced with immunoSEQ multiplex PCR; TCRdb's copy has only in-frame clones and lacks some. The sample carries about 40,000 clones, about nine tenths recorded once. Trimming left V 6 bases short and J 5 bases short, with 8 bases between. CDR1 and CDR2 from the germline V gene are SGHAT and FQNNGV. The CDR3 contains 12 residues. Sequences were obtained from CD45RA- memory CD4+ T cells from PBMCs. The gene calls are TRBV11-2 and TRBJ2-1; D not resolved. This receptor was obtained from a human donor with narcolepsy. The CDR3, as DNA: TGTGCCAGCAGATCCTCAAACAATGAGCAGTTCTTC. Encoded protein: CASRSSNNEQFF.